The 8 T cell receptor beta chains listed next were all sequenced from one sample in a study of T-cell memory formation after mild COVID-19. Via MiXCR, TCRdb re-called the 5' RACE reads, giving one row per CDR3 protein. The sample includes 350,000 to 400,000 distinct CDR3 sequences, 20% to 25% seen only once; the top ten take roughly an eighth. Source material: PBMCs or a T cell subset sorted from them (not recorded which). The receptors were sampled from an adult woman who had mild COVID-19 (a few samples of this study predate the infection). Cell type and time point are not known.

V gene TRBV19 combines with J gene TRBJ1-5; D not certain. Germline CDR1 LNHDA, CDR2 SQIVND (reference sequence). This CDR3 is 13 amino acids long. V lost 4 bases and J lost 5, with 9 bases in between. CDR3 sequence (DNA): TGTGCCAGTAGTACCACTCCCCATCAGCCCCAGCATTTT. Its protein product is CASSTTPHQPQHF.

The chain has TRBV10-3 and TRBJ2-5, with D hard to call. The ends were cut back, 0 bases at V and 5 bases at J, with 7 bases in the middle. CDR3 length: 13 amino acids. Looked up from germline, CDR1 is ENHRY and CDR2 is SYGVKD. CDR3 loop: CAISESRVETQYF. CDR3 sequence (DNA): TGTGCCATCAGTGAGTCCCGGGTGGAGACCCAGTACTTC.

This clonotype came up a few times. The genes are TRBV15 and TRBJ2-1; 8 bases are a match to TRBD1. The CDR3 has 16 residues. CDR1 and CDR2 from the germline V gene are LNHNV and YYDKDF (reference sequence). The V and J ends lost 3 bases and 2 bases, in that order; junction bases with no gene match: 6. CDR3 sequence reads: CATSRRTGITYNEQFF. CDR3 DNA: TGTGCCACCAGCAGGAGGACAGGGATTACCTACAATGAGCAGTTCTTC.

J is TRBJ1-1 and V is TRBV27; D is uncertain. The CDR3 has 14 amino acids. Germline loops: CDR1 MNHEY, CDR2 SMNVEV (reference sequence). Trimming took off 6 bases at V and 1 base at J, with 12 bases between the two ends. CDR3 in amino acids: CASSNLRSNTEAFF. The CDR3 DNA follows: TGTGCCAGCAGCAACCTTAGGTCGAACACTGAAGCTTTCTTT.

This chain uses TRBV9 with TRBJ2-1; 10 bases agree with TRBD2. This CDR3 has 18 residues. CDR1 SGDLS and CDR2 YYNGEE come from the germline V gene. J gave up 0 bases and V 4 bases, and 10 bases lay outside the gene matches. The CDR3 region is CASSPRQRGGRSYNEQFF. CDR3 DNA: TGTGCCAGCAGCCCTCGCCAGCGGGGGGGCCGCTCCTACAATGAGCAGTTCTTC.

This chain joins TRBV6-5 and TRBJ1-1, with D uncertain. V was cut by 6 bases and J by 1 base, with 12 bases left in between. In germline, CDR1 is MNHEY, CDR2 SVGAGI. The CDR3 totals 14 residues. CDR3 amino acids: CASRKKVKNTEAFF. The CDR3 DNA follows: TGTGCCAGCAGGAAGAAGGTCAAGAACACTGAAGCTTTCTTT.

The table lists this clonotype with a count of one. The chain has TRBV7-2 and TRBJ1-4; D is ambiguous. The V and J ends lost 5 bases and 7 bases respectively, with 14 bases between them. Germline lookup yields CDR1 SGHTA and CDR2 FQGNSA. The CDR3 is 14 residues long. CDR3 sequence: CASSPRLTSEKLFF. The CDR3 DNA is TGTGCCAGCAGCCCTCGTTTAACAAGTGAAAAACTGTTTTTT. Looking up the rest from reference TRBV7-2 and TRBJ1-4 gives the full variable domain: GAGVSQSPSNKVTEKGKDVELRCDPISGHTALYWYRQSLGQGLEFLIYFQGNSAPDKSGLPSDRFSAERTGGSVSTLTIQRTQQEDSAVYLCASSPRLTSEKLFFGSGTQLSVL.

This clonotype was recorded a few times. This sequence joins TRBV3-1 and TRBJ1-2; 9 bases match TRBD1. Per germline, CDR1 LGHDT and CDR2 YNNKEL (reference sequence). CDR3 size: 15 residues. V lost 0 bases, J lost 7 bases, and 6 bases stayed unmatched. Written as DNA, the CDR3 is TGTGCCAGCAGCCAAGACTGGACAGGGGTCAGTGGCTACACCTTC. As protein: CASSQDWTGVSGYTF.